Listed below are T cell receptor beta chains from one sample, sequenced in a study of T-cell reconstitution after alpha-beta-depleted transplantation in children. MiXCR, run by TCRdb on the PCR reads, gives a single entry per CDR3 protein. The sample records more than 450,000 distinct CDR3 sequences, about 16% being singletons. Sequences were derived from PBMCs from the stem cell graft donor, sampled from the stem cell graft. The receptors were gathered from a human donor who donated a stem cell graft to a child with acute lymphoblastic leukemia. CDR3s include the opening cysteine and the closing phenylalanine or tryptophan. The order of the fields is CDR3 DNA, CDR3 protein, D gene, V gene, J gene, CDR3 length, clone size. D genes are given only for firm matches. Some rows mark clone size as missing; the rest say once, few, many or name a class of expanded clone.

CDR3 DNA: TGCGCCAGCAGCCTTATTCAGGGGGAGGATGGCTACACCTTC; CDR3 protein: CASSLIQGEDGYTF; D gene: TRBD1; V gene: TRBV5-1; J gene: TRBJ1-2; CDR3 length: 14; clone size: .
CDR3 DNA: TGTGCCAGCATCCTGGGGCAGGGAGGCACTGAAGCTTTCTTT; CDR3 protein: CASILGQGGTEAFF; D gene: .; V gene: TRBV7-9; J gene: TRBJ1-1; CDR3 length: 14; clone size: .
CDR3 DNA: TGTGCCAGCAGTGGGACAGGGGTTTCACCCCTCCACTTT; CDR3 protein: CASSGTGVSPLHF; D gene: TRBD1; V gene: TRBV25-1; J gene: TRBJ1-6; CDR3 length: 13; clone size: .
CDR3 DNA: TGTGCCAGCAGCCCCAGGGGGACTCCGATTAAAGATACGCAGTATTTT; CDR3 protein: CASSPRGTPIKDTQYF; D gene: .; V gene: TRBV7-9; J gene: TRBJ2-3; CDR3 length: 16; clone size: .
CDR3 DNA: TGCGCCAGCAGGCAGGGCTATAAGCGCTTGGAAAGGAGGGGCCATGAGCAGTTCTTC; CDR3 protein: CASRQGYKRLERRGHEQFF; D gene: .; V gene: TRBV5-1; J gene: TRBJ2-1; CDR3 length: 19; clone size: .
CDR3 DNA: TGCAGCGCCTCCGGGACAGGAGGCGAGCAGTACTTC; CDR3 protein: CSASGTGGEQYF; D gene: TRBD1; V gene: TRBV29-1; J gene: TRBJ2-7; CDR3 length: 12; clone size: .
CDR3 DNA: TGTGCCAGTAGTACCCATATCCTTGGTGAGCAGTTCTTC; CDR3 protein: CASSTHILGEQFF; D gene: .; V gene: TRBV19; J gene: TRBJ2-1; CDR3 length: 13; clone size: few
CDR3 DNA: TGTGCCAGCAGCTTGTTACTAGGCCCAGATACGCAGTATTTT; CDR3 protein: CASSLLLGPDTQYF; D gene: .; V gene: TRBV11-2; J gene: TRBJ2-3; CDR3 length: 14; clone size: .
CDR3 DNA: TGTGCCAGCAGCCAAGGGTATGGCTACACCTTC; CDR3 protein: CASSQGYGYTF; D gene: .; V gene: TRBV3-1; J gene: TRBJ1-2; CDR3 length: 11; clone size: many
CDR3 DNA: TGCAGTGCTCCCCGGGACGGCACAGATACGCAGTATTTT; CDR3 protein: CSAPRDGTDTQYF; D gene: .; V gene: TRBV20-1; J gene: TRBJ2-3; CDR3 length: 13; clone size: few
CDR3 DNA: TGCGCCAGCAGCTTGGGACTAGCGGTGGGTACGGAGCAGTACTTC; CDR3 protein: CASSLGLAVGTEQYF; D gene: TRBD2; V gene: TRBV5-1; J gene: TRBJ2-7; CDR3 length: 15; clone size: few
CDR3 DNA: TGTGCCAGCAGCCAATCATTAATGAGCGCTGAGACCCAGTACTTC; CDR3 protein: CASSQSLMSAETQYF; D gene: .; V gene: TRBV14; J gene: TRBJ2-5; CDR3 length: 15; clone size: .
CDR3 DNA: TGCAGTGTCCGGACCTTCTATAATTCACCCCTCCACTTT; CDR3 protein: CSVRTFYNSPLHF; D gene: .; V gene: TRBV20-1; J gene: TRBJ1-6; CDR3 length: 13; clone size: .
CDR3 DNA: TGTGCCAGCAGCGAGACATTTAACACTGAAGCTTTCTTT; CDR3 protein: CASSETFNTEAFF; D gene: .; V gene: TRBV7-9; J gene: TRBJ1-1; CDR3 length: 13; clone size: few
CDR3 DNA: TGCAGTGCTAGAGTGGGACAGGGGGGACTCTACAATCAGCCCCAGCATTTT; CDR3 protein: CSARVGQGGLYNQPQHF; D gene: TRBD1; V gene: TRBV20-1; J gene: TRBJ1-5; CDR3 length: 17; clone size: few
CDR3 DNA: TGTGCCAGCAGCACAGACCTAAACAGGGTTGCAAACATTCAGTACTTC; CDR3 protein: CASSTDLNRVANIQYF; D gene: .; V gene: TRBV7-9; J gene: TRBJ2-4; CDR3 length: 16; clone size: few
CDR3 DNA: TGTGCCAGCAGGGACCGTGTGATCCCGTCAGATACGCAGTATTTT; CDR3 protein: CASRDRVIPSDTQYF; D gene: .; V gene: TRBV5-8; J gene: TRBJ2-3; CDR3 length: 15; clone size: .
CDR3 DNA: TGTGCCAGCAGCTCCGTGAGCGGGAGACCCAATGAGCAGTTCTTC; CDR3 protein: CASSSVSGRPNEQFF; D gene: TRBD2; V gene: TRBV11-1; J gene: TRBJ2-1; CDR3 length: 15; clone size: few
CDR3 DNA: TGCGCCAGCAAGACCGGGACTAGCAACAATGAGCAGTTCTTC; CDR3 protein: CASKTGTSNNEQFF; D gene: TRBD2; V gene: TRBV5-1; J gene: TRBJ2-1; CDR3 length: 14; clone size: .
CDR3 DNA: TGTGCCAGCAGCATCTTAGCGGGGAGCGATGAGCAGTTCTTC; CDR3 protein: CASSILAGSDEQFF; D gene: TRBD2; V gene: TRBV9; J gene: TRBJ2-1; CDR3 length: 14; clone size: .
CDR3 DNA: TGTGCCAGCAGCGGTAGCCGAAATGAGCAGTTCTTC; CDR3 protein: CASSGSRNEQFF; D gene: .; V gene: TRBV9; J gene: TRBJ2-1; CDR3 length: 12; clone size: .
CDR3 DNA: TGTGCCAGCAGTGACTCAGCGGCCTCCTACAATGAGCAGTTCTTC; CDR3 protein: CASSDSAASYNEQFF; D gene: .; V gene: TRBV6-4; J gene: TRBJ2-1; CDR3 length: 15; clone size: .
CDR3 DNA: TGCAGTGCTACCAAGCAGGGCAATCAGCCCCAGCATTTT; CDR3 protein: CSATKQGNQPQHF; D gene: .; V gene: TRBV20-1; J gene: TRBJ1-5; CDR3 length: 13; clone size: few
CDR3 DNA: TGCAGCGCCGGGACAGGGGTATACTATGGCTACACCTTC; CDR3 protein: CSAGTGVYYGYTF; D gene: TRBD1; V gene: TRBV29-1; J gene: TRBJ1-2; CDR3 length: 13; clone size: .
CDR3 DNA: TGCAGCGTTGTCCTAGCGAGCGAGCAGTACTTC; CDR3 protein: CSVVLASEQYF; D gene: .; V gene: TRBV29-1; J gene: TRBJ2-7; CDR3 length: 11; clone size: few
CDR3 DNA: TGTGCCACCAGCAGAGATGGCGCAGGGCCCTATGGCTACACCTTC; CDR3 protein: CATSRDGAGPYGYTF; D gene: .; V gene: TRBV15; J gene: TRBJ1-2; CDR3 length: 15; clone size: .
CDR3 DNA: TGTGCCAGCACCCAGGAGGGGCTCAGGTTAACCGGGGAGCTGTTTTTT; CDR3 protein: CASTQEGLRLTGELFF; D gene: .; V gene: TRBV6-1; J gene: TRBJ2-2; CDR3 length: 16; clone size: .
CDR3 DNA: TGCAGTGCTAGTCTCGACCAGCGGGGTTTCACAGATACGCAGTATTTT; CDR3 protein: CSASLDQRGFTDTQYF; D gene: TRBD2; V gene: TRBV20-1; J gene: TRBJ2-3; CDR3 length: 16; clone size: few
CDR3 DNA: TGTGCCAGCAGTTACTCTTCAGTGGGGCTTTCGGGCACCGGGGAGCTGTTTTTT; CDR3 protein: CASSYSSVGLSGTGELFF; D gene: .; V gene: TRBV6-5; J gene: TRBJ2-2; CDR3 length: 18; clone size: few
CDR3 DNA: TGCAGTGCTAACCGCAGGGGGCAGGGCTATGGCTACACCTTC; CDR3 protein: CSANRRGQGYGYTF; D gene: TRBD1; V gene: TRBV20-1; J gene: TRBJ1-2; CDR3 length: 14; clone size: few
CDR3 DNA: TGCGCCAGCAGCAACGGACTAGCCGAAAACATTCAGTACTTC; CDR3 protein: CASSNGLAENIQYF; D gene: TRBD2; V gene: TRBV4-1; J gene: TRBJ2-4; CDR3 length: 14; clone size: .
CDR3 DNA: TGCAGTGCTAGATTTAGCGGGAGTACCCGTACGTTCTTC; CDR3 protein: CSARFSGSTRTFF; D gene: TRBD2; V gene: TRBV20-1; J gene: TRBJ2-1; CDR3 length: 13; clone size: few
CDR3 DNA: TGTGCCAGCAGTGACACGGGGACAGGGGGCACCGGGGAGCTGTTTTTT; CDR3 protein: CASSDTGTGGTGELFF; D gene: TRBD1; V gene: TRBV2; J gene: TRBJ2-2; CDR3 length: 16; clone size: few